A single sample gave rise to the 13 T cell receptor beta chains below, sequenced in a study of blood T cell repertoires in COVID-19. Measured with immunoSEQ multiplex PCR; TCRdb has only the in-frame clones, and not every one. This table holds about 110,000 clones, around 68% found once. The sample taken for sequencing was peripheral blood. These receptors were taken from a woman in her fifties or sixties with acute or convalescent COVID-19.

The gene calls are TRBV29-1 and TRBJ2-7, with 10 bases fitting TRBD1. The CDR3 length is 13 residues. Germline CDR1 reads SQVTM; CDR2 reads ANQGSEA. J gave up 7 bases and V 5 bases, and 8 bases lay outside the gene matches. The CDR3 nucleotides are TGCAGCGTTAAGACAGGGGGCATCGGGGAGCAGTACTTC. It codes for CSVKTGGIGEQYF.

The CDR3 region is CAISEMGLGKNIQYF. The CDR3, as DNA: TGTGCCATCAGTGAGATGGGCTTAGGCAAAAACATTCAGTACTTC. This chain uses TRBV10-3 with TRBJ2-4; no reliable D call. This CDR3 spans 15 amino acids. In germline, CDR1 is ENHRY, CDR2 SYGVKD. The V end lost 2 bases, the J end lost 3 bases, and 11 bases lay between the germline ends.

This clone was observed many times. The chain uses TRBV27 and TRBJ2-1; 11 bases are a match to TRBD2. The CDR3 runs 16 residues. Germline-derived CDR1 and CDR2 are MNHEY and SMNVEV (reference sequence). The trim removed 1 base at V and 5 bases at J, leaving 4 bases unmatched. As DNA, the CDR3 is TGTGCCAGCAGTTTATTGGGACTAGCGGATCACAATGAGCAGTTCTTC. It specifies CASSLLGLADHNEQFF.

The rearrangement links TRBV24-1 to TRBJ2-7, with 8 nucleotides matching TRBD1. V shed 5 bases and J 6 bases; nucleotides not matched to a gene: 8. Germline V gives CDR1 KGHDR, CDR2 SFDVKD. There are 14 residues in the CDR3. CDR3 bases: TGTGCCACCAGTGCAGGGGACAGGATGGGCGAGCAGTACTTC. Its translation is CATSAGDRMGEQYF.

This chain joins TRBV10-3 and TRBJ1-6, with TRBD1 matching 9 bases. The V gene end was trimmed by 10 bases and the J gene end by 10 bases; junction bases not matched to a gene: 8. The CDR3 has 13 amino acids. The V gene's germline CDR1 is ENHRY and CDR2 SYGVKD. This CDR3 reads CASGGQGGSPLHF. The DNA for the CDR3 is TGTGCCAGTGGGGGACAGGGAGGCTCACCCCTCCACTTT.

This chain joins TRBV28 and TRBJ2-7; the D is unclear. The germline V gene encodes CDR1 MDHEN and CDR2 SYDVKM. CDR3 length: 11 residues. Trimming shortened V by 6 bases and J by 2 bases, and 5 bases separated the two germline ends. As DNA, the CDR3 is TGTGCCAGCAGCCGTCCCTACGAGCAGTACTTC. Translated, it gives CASSRPYEQYF.

The V and J genes are TRBV11-2 and TRBJ2-3; D unresolved. This CDR3 contains 16 residues. Germline CDR1 is SGHAT and CDR2 is FQNNGV. V shed 1 base and J shed 2 bases, with 13 bases lying between them. Here the CDR3 DNA reads TGTGCCAGCAGCTTAGGTTACCTGACAAACACAGATACGCAGTATTTT. It translates to CASSLGYLTNTDTQYF.

The chain has TRBV12-3 or TRBV12-4 and TRBJ2-7, with D perhaps matching TRBD1 (6 bases). V lost 4 bases to trimming and J lost 3 bases, with 7 bases between them. The CDR3 loop spans 12 amino acids. The chain's CDR3 is CASSSGVYEQYF. For the CDR3, the DNA is TGTGCCAGCAGTTCAGGGGTCTACGAGCAGTACTTC.

The chain recombines TRBV19 with TRBJ1-5, with a tentative D call TRBD1 (5 bases). The CDR3 extends over 17 amino acids. V was pared by 6 bases and J by 7 bases, with 25 bases between. The V gene's germline CDR1 is LNHDA and CDR2 SQIVND (reference sequence). Written as DNA, the CDR3 is TGTGCCAGTAGATCCCTCGGGGCCGGGAGGTGGGGACAGCCCCAGCATTTT. Protein sequence: CASRSLGAGRWGQPQHF.

This clone was recorded only once. V usage is TRBV4-3 and J usage is TRBJ1-4; D remains unclear. Trimming removed 1 base from V and 6 bases from J, with 9 bases in between. The CDR3 totals 14 residues. The germline gives CDR1 LGHNA, CDR2 YSLEER. DNA of the CDR3: TGCGCCAGCAGCCAAGTTGTAAATGATGAAAAACTGTTTTTT. Its protein product is CASSQVVNDEKLFF.

V gene TRBV7-2 combines with J gene TRBJ1-5; D perhaps matches TRBD1 (5 bases). This CDR3 contains 15 residues. The germline V and J ends were trimmed by 1 base and 5 bases, with 12 bases remaining between them. Germline CDR1 SGHTA, CDR2 FQGNSA. The CDR3 DNA follows: TGTGCCAGCAGCTTAGACAGGACACAAGATCAGCCCCAGCATTTT. Translation gives CASSLDRTQDQPQHF.

This clone was found once. J is TRBJ1-5 and V is TRBV18; D may be TRBD1 (5 bases). Germline assignment: CDR1 KGHSH and CDR2 LQKENI. Trimming left V 2 bases short and J 0 bases short, with 17 bases between. This CDR3 spans 18 amino acids. CDR3 loop: CASSPDAGGSYSNQPQHF. The CDR3 DNA sequence: TGTGCCAGCTCACCAGATGCGGGGGGATCATATAGCAATCAGCCCCAGCATTTT.

This chain links TRBV7-2 with TRBJ1-5, with D unclear. CDR1 is SGHTA, CDR2 FQGNSA, per germline. Trimming removed 3 bases from V and 3 bases from J, with 6 bases in between. The CDR3 totals 13 residues. The CDR3, as DNA: TGTGCCAGCAGCTTTTTAAACAATCAGCCCCAGCATTTT. Translated, it gives CASSFLNNQPQHF. Full variable domain (rest looked up from reference TRBV7-2 and TRBJ1-5): GAGVSQSPSNKVTEKGKDVELRCDPISGHTALYWYRQSLGQGLEFLIYFQGNSAPDKSGLPSDRFSAERTGGSVSTLTIQRTQQEDSAVYLCASSFLNNQPQHFGDGTRLSIL.